Listed below are T cell receptor beta chains from one sample, sequenced in a study of CD4 T cells in relation to SARS-CoV-2 and coronaviruses. Method: immunoSEQ multiplex PCR; TCRdb's copy keeps in-frame clones and lacks some. The repertoire holds approximately 38,000 clones, with around 87% as singletons. The sequenced material came from memory CD4+ T cells from PBMCs. The receptors were gathered from an adult with COVID-19. The CDR3 runs from the conserved cysteine through the conserved F or W. The order of the fields is V gene, clone size, CDR3 length, D gene, J gene, CDR3 protein, CDR3 DNA. D genes are given only for firm matches. A row's size may be missing; if present it is once, few, many or a size class.

v_gene: TRBV5-1
abundance: .
len: 15
d_gene: .
j_gene: TRBJ2-2
CDR3aa: CASSRDGGNTGELFF
CDR3nt: TGCGCCAGCAGTCGGGACGGTGGGAACACCGGGGAGCTGTTTTTT

v_gene: TRBV2
abundance: .
len: 14
d_gene: TRBD2
j_gene: TRBJ2-7
CDR3aa: CASTGLAGFYEQYF
CDR3nt: TGTGCCAGCACCGGACTAGCGGGGTTCTACGAGCAGTACTTC

v_gene: TRBV29-1
abundance: .
len: 12
d_gene: .
j_gene: TRBJ2-7
CDR3aa: CSVWESPYEQYF
CDR3nt: TGCAGCGTTTGGGAGTCCCCCTACGAGCAGTACTTC

v_gene: TRBV15
abundance: few
len: 15
d_gene: .
j_gene: TRBJ1-5
CDR3aa: CATSRPERVDRPQHF
CDR3nt: TGTGCCACCAGCAGACCCGAGAGGGTGGATCGGCCCCAGCATTTT

v_gene: TRBV2
abundance: .
len: 17
d_gene: TRBD2
j_gene: TRBJ2-1
CDR3aa: CASTGTSGGRSYNEQFF
CDR3nt: TGTGCCAGCACAGGGACTAGCGGGGGCCGCTCCTACAATGAGCAGTTCTTC

v_gene: TRBV12-5
abundance: .
len: 14
d_gene: .
j_gene: TRBJ1-1
CDR3aa: CASGLGTSTAGAFF
CDR3nt: TGTGCTAGTGGTTTGGGGACCTCGACTGCGGGTGCTTTCTTT

v_gene: TRBV2
abundance: once
len: 15
d_gene: TRBD1
j_gene: TRBJ2-1
CDR3aa: CASSKDRTGYNEQFF
CDR3nt: TGTGCCAGCAGTAAGGATCGGACAGGGTACAATGAGCAGTTCTTC

v_gene: TRBV5-1
abundance: .
len: 14
d_gene: .
j_gene: TRBJ2-3
CDR3aa: CASSLAVSTDTQYF
CDR3nt: TGCGCCAGCAGCTTGGCCGTAAGCACAGATACGCAGTATTTT

v_gene: TRBV6-5
abundance: .
len: 14
d_gene: TRBD1
j_gene: TRBJ2-1
CDR3aa: CASSSGGSGNEQFF
CDR3nt: TGTGCCAGCAGCTCAGGGGGTTCGGGCAATGAGCAGTTCTTC

v_gene: TRBV3-1/TRBV3-2
abundance: .
len: 16
d_gene: TRBD1
j_gene: TRBJ1-4
CDR3aa: CASSHRSTGGNEKLFF
CDR3nt: TGTGCCAGCAGCCATCGTTCGACAGGGGGAAACGAAAAACTGTTTTTT

v_gene: TRBV28
abundance: .
len: 15
d_gene: TRBD2
j_gene: TRBJ2-7
CDR3aa: CASSSPSGDSYEQYF
CDR3nt: TGTGCCAGCAGTTCGCCTAGCGGGGACTCCTACGAGCAGTACTTC